Listed below are T cell receptor beta chains from one sample, sequenced in a study of Graves' ophthalmopathy and Graves' hyperthyroidism. TCRdb processed the multiplex PCR reads anew with MiXCR; each CDR3 protein has one entry. The data hold a few hundred thousand distinct CDR3 sequences, with 20% to 25% observed a single time. The material sequenced was peripheral blood. The origin of the receptors is a woman aged 45-65 years with Graves' ophthalmopathy. Both conserved end residues are part of each CDR3. D genes are given only for firm matches.

TRBJ1-6 . TRBV28 CASRPQVFDSPLHF
TRBJ2-2 . TRBV27 CASSWTVAGGGELFF
TRBJ1-5 . TRBV6-1 CASSRNLQVNQPQHF
TRBJ2-2 TRBD2 TRBV5-1 CASSPGLAPSFTGELFF
TRBJ1-1 . TRBV7-3 CASRPNREDTEAFF
TRBJ2-5 . TRBV6-5 CASSPAGLETQYF
TRBJ2-7 TRBD2 TRBV20-1 CSAGTSERPSYEQYF
TRBJ2-5 . TRBV14 CASSPLGRGQQTQYF
TRBJ2-6 . TRBV24-1 CATGTRRGPSGANVLTF
TRBJ2-2 . TRBV28 CASSLSVGTGELFF
TRBJ1-5 . TRBV20-1 CSPRGANNQPQHF
TRBJ2-5 TRBD1 TRBV6-2/TRBV6-3 CASSYSGTGDRETQYF
TRBJ2-7 TRBD2 TRBV19 CASRVEAGVYEQYF
TRBJ2-5 TRBD2 TRBV27 CASSLWRGSHQETQYF
TRBJ2-7 . TRBV2 CASKGTAYEQYF
TRBJ2-4 . TRBV12-3/TRBV12-4 CASRQHGAKNIQYF
TRBJ1-6 . TRBV20-1 CSARDGTDSSNSPLHF
TRBJ1-2 . TRBV10-3 CAISEPDYGYTF
TRBJ1-1 . TRBV12-3/TRBV12-4 CASSLGRTEAFF
TRBJ1-2 TRBD1 TRBV24-1 CATSETTGTGRPFGLYGYTF
TRBJ1-5 . TRBV7-6 CASSPVGTQPQHF
TRBJ1-2 TRBD1 TRBV15 CATSREATGGKHGYTF
TRBJ2-7 . TRBV19 CASESALYEQYF
TRBJ2-7 TRBD2 TRBV3-1 CASSQVSAGEARRQYF
TRBJ1-5 . TRBV12-3/TRBV12-4 CASSLVFGQPQHF
TRBJ1-2 . TRBV12-3/TRBV12-4 CASSLGGQRANGYTF
TRBJ2-5 TRBD1 TRBV28 CASKAQGKETQYF
TRBJ2-5 . TRBV5-1 CASSRRDQETQYF
TRBJ2-5 TRBD2 TRBV4-1 CASSQDGTSGGETQYF
TRBJ2-2 . TRBV9 CASSYGLLGAGELFF
TRBJ2-5 . TRBV4-1 CASSQDRWETQYF
TRBJ2-5 . TRBV11-2 CASSLDPSGGETQYF
TRBJ2-7 TRBD1 TRBV6-5 CASSWTGDGYEQYF
TRBJ2-6 TRBD1 TRBV6-5 CASSSYLGQQGAQSSGANVLTF
TRBJ1-1 . TRBV6-1 CASKNTGGNTEAFF
TRBJ2-7 . TRBV19 CASSIVFGAYEQYF
TRBJ1-2 TRBD1 TRBV15 CATSSRTGTGFYGYTF
TRBJ1-2 . TRBV7-2 CASSRGPLYGYTF
TRBJ1-1 . TRBV20-1 CSVRRRALITEAFF
TRBJ1-1 TRBD1 TRBV5-1 CASSWDRAQRGTEAFF
TRBJ2-7 . TRBV2 CASRYRKGGEQYF
TRBJ2-5 TRBD1 TRBV5-4 CASSLGQSKETQYF
TRBJ2-2 . TRBV3-1 CASSQVPGGGAGELFF
TRBJ2-4 . TRBV3-1 CASSQDGSPGTNIQYF
TRBJ2-7 . TRBV28 CASTASGGYEQYF
TRBJ1-2 . TRBV3-1 CASSLREVDGYTF
TRBJ2-2 . TRBV20-1 CSASRRGNTGELFF
TRBJ2-5 TRBD2 TRBV13 CASSSAGGEETQYF
TRBJ2-7 . TRBV6-2/TRBV6-3 CASSQDLESHEQYF
TRBJ1-2 TRBD1 TRBV27 CASSSSRQGLYGYTF
TRBJ2-7 . TRBV29-1 CSVGSGAYEQYF